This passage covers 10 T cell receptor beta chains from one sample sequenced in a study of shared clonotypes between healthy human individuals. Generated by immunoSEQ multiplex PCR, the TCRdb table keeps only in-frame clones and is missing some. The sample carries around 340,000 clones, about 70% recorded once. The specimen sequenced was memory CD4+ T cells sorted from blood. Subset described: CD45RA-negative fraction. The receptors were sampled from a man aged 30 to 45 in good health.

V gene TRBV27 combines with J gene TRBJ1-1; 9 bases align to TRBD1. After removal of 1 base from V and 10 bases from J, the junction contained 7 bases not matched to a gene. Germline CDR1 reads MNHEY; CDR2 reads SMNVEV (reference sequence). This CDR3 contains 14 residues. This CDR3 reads CASSLYGTGSGAFF. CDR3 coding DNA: TGTGCCAGCAGTTTATATGGGACAGGGTCGGGAGCTTTCTTT.

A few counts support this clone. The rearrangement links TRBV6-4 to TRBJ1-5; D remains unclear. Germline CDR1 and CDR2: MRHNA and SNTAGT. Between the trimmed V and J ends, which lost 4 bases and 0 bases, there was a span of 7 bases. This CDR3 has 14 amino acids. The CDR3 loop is CASSAEGSNQPQHF. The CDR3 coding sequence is TGTGCCAGCAGTGCTGAGGGTAGCAATCAGCCCCAGCATTTT.

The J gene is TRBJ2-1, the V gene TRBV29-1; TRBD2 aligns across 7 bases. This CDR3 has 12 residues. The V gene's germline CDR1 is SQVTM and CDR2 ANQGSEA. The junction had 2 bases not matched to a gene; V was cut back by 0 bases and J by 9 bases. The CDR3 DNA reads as TGCAGCGTTGAAGAGTGGGAGGGTGAGCAGTTCTTC. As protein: CSVEEWEGEQFF.

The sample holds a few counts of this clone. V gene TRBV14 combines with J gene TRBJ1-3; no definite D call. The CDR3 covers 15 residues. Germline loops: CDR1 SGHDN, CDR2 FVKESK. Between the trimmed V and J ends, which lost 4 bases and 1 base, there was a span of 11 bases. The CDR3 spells CASSLRTGSGNTIYF. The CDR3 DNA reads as TGTGCCAGCAGCCTAAGGACGGGATCTGGAAACACCATATATTTT. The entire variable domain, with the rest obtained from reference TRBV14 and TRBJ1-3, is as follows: EAGVTQFPSHSVIEKGQTVTLRCDPISGHDNLYWYRRVMGKEIKFLLHFVKESKQDESGMPNNRFLAERTGGTYSTLKVQPAELEDSGVYFCASSLRTGSGNTIYFGEGSWLTVV.

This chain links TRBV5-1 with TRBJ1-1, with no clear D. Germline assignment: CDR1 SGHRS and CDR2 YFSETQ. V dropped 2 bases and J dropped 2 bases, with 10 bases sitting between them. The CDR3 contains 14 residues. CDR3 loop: CASSLTTSNTEAFF. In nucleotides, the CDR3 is TGCGCCAGCAGCTTAACTACAAGTAACACTGAAGCTTTCTTT.

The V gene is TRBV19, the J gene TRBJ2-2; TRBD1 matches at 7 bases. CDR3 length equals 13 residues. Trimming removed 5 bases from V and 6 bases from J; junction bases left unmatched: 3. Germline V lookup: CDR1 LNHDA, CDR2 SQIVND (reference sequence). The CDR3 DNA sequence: TGTGCCAGTAGTCAAGGGGGCCCCGGGGAGCTGTTTTTT. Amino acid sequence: CASSQGGPGELFF.

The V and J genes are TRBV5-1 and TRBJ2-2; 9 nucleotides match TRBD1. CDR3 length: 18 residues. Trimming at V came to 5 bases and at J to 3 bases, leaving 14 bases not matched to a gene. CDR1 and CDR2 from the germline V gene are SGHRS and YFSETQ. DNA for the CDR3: TGCGCCAGCAGTCGCACCCTAAGACAGGGGGATGACACCGGGGAGCTGTTTTTT. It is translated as CASSRTLRQGDDTGELFF. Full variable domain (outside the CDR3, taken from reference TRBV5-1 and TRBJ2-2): KAGVTQTPRYLIKTRGQQVTLSCSPISGHRSVSWYQQTPGQGLQFLFEYFSETQRNKGNFPGRFSGRQFSNSRSEMNVSTLELGDSALYLCASSRTLRQGDDTGELFFGEGSRLTVL.

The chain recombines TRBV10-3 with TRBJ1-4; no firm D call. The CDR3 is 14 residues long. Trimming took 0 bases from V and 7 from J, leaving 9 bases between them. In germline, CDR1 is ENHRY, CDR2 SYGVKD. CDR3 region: CAISESGLGEKLFF. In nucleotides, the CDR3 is TGTGCCATCAGTGAGTCAGGGTTGGGTGAAAAACTGTTTTTT.

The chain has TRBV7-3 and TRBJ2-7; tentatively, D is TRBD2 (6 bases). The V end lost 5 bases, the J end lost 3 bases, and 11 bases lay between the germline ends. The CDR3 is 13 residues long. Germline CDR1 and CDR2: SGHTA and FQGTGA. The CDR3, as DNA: TGTGCCAGCAGCCTGGCGGAGGGCTACGAGCAGTACTTC. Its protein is CASSLAEGYEQYF.

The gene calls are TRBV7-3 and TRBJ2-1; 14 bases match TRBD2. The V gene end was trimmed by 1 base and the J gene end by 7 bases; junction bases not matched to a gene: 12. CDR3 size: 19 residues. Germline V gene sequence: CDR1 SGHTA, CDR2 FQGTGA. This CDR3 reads CASSLNVGLAGVGDNEQFF. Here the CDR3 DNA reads TGTGCCAGCAGCTTAAATGTGGGACTAGCGGGAGTAGGTGATAATGAGCAGTTCTTC.